These 26 T cell receptor beta chains were all obtained from the same sample, sequenced in a study of human T cells and chemical hapten exposure. Time point indicated: pre-sensitization, week 0. Treatment: therapeutic diphenylcyclopropenone sensitization with weekly scalp DPC. TCRdb reprocessed the RACE reads via MiXCR and lists one record per CDR3 protein. Seen here are 180,000 or so distinct CDR3 sequences, roughly 30% observed once, and the top ten hold just under 3%. The source material was whole blood, sampled in connection with sensitization to the hapten diphenylcyclopropenone (DPC). These receptors were taken from a woman in her twenties or thirties with alopecia areata. Some clones in this sample may be carry-over from other donors' samples.

A few counts support this clonotype. V usage is TRBV28 and J usage is TRBJ1-4; perhaps TRBD1 as D (5 bases). The CDR3 is 15 amino acids. Deletions cut 7 bases from V and 6 bases from J, with 18 bases between. Germline CDR1 reads MDHEN; CDR2 reads SYDVKM. The CDR3 loop reads CASTPPGKGHEKLFF. In DNA, the CDR3 is TGTGCCAGCACCCCCCCGGGGAAGGGGCATGAAAAACTGTTTTTT.

This clonotype has at least ten counts. The chain carries TRBV12-3 or TRBV12-4 and TRBJ2-3, with D possibly being TRBD2 (5 bases). This CDR3 contains 13 residues. V was cut by 3 bases and J by 6 bases, with 10 bases left in between. The CDR3 coding sequence is TGTGCCAGCAGTTTGGGGTCGGGGGATACGCAGTATTTT. Translation gives CASSLGSGDTQYF.

The chain recombines TRBV29-1 with TRBJ2-1, with D possibly being TRBD2 (7 bases). There are 12 residues in the CDR3. The germline V gene encodes CDR1 SQVTM and CDR2 ANQGSEA. V shed 4 bases and J shed 7 bases, with 11 bases lying between them. CDR3 sequence: CSVVGGPNEQFF. For the CDR3, the DNA is TGCAGCGTTGTGGGGGGGCCGAATGAGCAGTTCTTC.

In this sample, this clonotype turned up a few times. The chain joins TRBV12-3 or TRBV12-4 to TRBJ1-5; no clear D gene. The CDR3 loop spans 15 amino acids. V dropped 4 bases and J dropped 0 bases, with 10 bases sitting between them. CDR3 nucleotide sequence: TGTGCCAGCAGTTCGCCGGGGAATAGCAATCAGCCCCAGCATTTT. It encodes CASSSPGNSNQPQHF.

This clonotype was seen a handful of times. The chain employs TRBV10-3 and TRBJ2-3; 9 nucleotides agree with TRBD2. Germline trimming cut 6 bases from V and 3 bases from J; bases unmatched to any gene: 7. The CDR3 has 15 amino acids. Germline values: CDR1 ENHRY, CDR2 SYGVKD. CDR3 amino acids: CAIRSVAGATDTQYF. In nucleotides, the CDR3 is TGTGCCATCAGGAGTGTAGCGGGAGCAACAGATACGCAGTATTTT.

This rearrangement joins TRBV7-2 to TRBJ1-1; D gene ambiguous. The CDR3 covers 14 residues. V lost 0 bases to trimming and J lost 9 bases, with 14 bases between them. CDR1 and CDR2 (germline): SGHTA, FQGNSA. The CDR3 region has the DNA TGTGCCAGCAGCTTAGCGCTTACAAGCACCCAAGCTTTCTTT. Translated: CASSLALTSTQAFF. The full variable domain, with the rest looked up from reference TRBV7-2 and TRBJ1-1, is GAGVSQSPSNKVTEKGKDVELRCDPISGHTALYWYRQSLGQGLEFLIYFQGNSAPDKSGLPSDRFSAERTGGSVSTLTIQRTQQEDSAVYLCASSLALTSTQAFFGQGTRLTVV.

This clonotype has just a few counts. The chain combines TRBV6-2 or TRBV6-3 with TRBJ2-1, with 9 bases lining up with TRBD2. J gave up 3 bases and V 2 bases, and 14 bases lay outside the gene matches. Germline-derived CDR1 and CDR2 are MNHEY and SVGEGT. This CDR3 contains 19 residues. In nucleotides, the CDR3 is TGTGCCAGCAGTTACAGGAGACTAGCGGACGGGAACCTCTACAATGAGCAGTTCTTC. Amino acids: CASSYRRLADGNLYNEQFF.

As DNA, the CDR3 is TGTGCCAGTAGCCAAACAGGGGGGCCAAATCAGCCCCAGCATTTT. This gives the protein CASSQTGGPNQPQHF. The chain carries TRBV19 and TRBJ1-5, with TRBD1 identical over 8 bases. CDR1 LNHDA and CDR2 SQIVND come from the germline V gene (reference sequence). J lost 4 bases, V lost 6 bases, and 8 bases had no gene match. There are 15 residues in the CDR3.

V usage is TRBV5-1 and J usage is TRBJ1-2, with a possible D match to TRBD1 (5 bases). Trimming took off 3 bases at V and 4 bases at J, with 10 bases between the two ends. This CDR3 region has 13 residues. In germline, CDR1 is SGHRS, CDR2 YFSETQ. CDR3 DNA: TGCGCCAGCAGCTCTGGACAACCCTATGGCTACACCTTC. Translated: CASSSGQPYGYTF.

The rearrangement uses TRBV12-5 and TRBJ1-2; 7 bases match TRBD1. Germline V gene sequence: CDR1 LGHNT, CDR2 FRNRAP. Trimming at V came to 1 base and at J to 6 bases, leaving 5 bases not matched to a gene. The CDR3 runs 14 residues. CDR3 amino acids: CASGLEGAGNGYTF. CDR3 bases: TGTGCTAGTGGTTTGGAGGGGGCAGGGAATGGCTACACCTTC.

This clonotype occurred a few times. The chain joins TRBV7-8 to TRBJ2-3; 9 bases agree with TRBD2. The junction had 5 bases not matched to a gene; V was cut back by 6 bases and J by 1 base. Looked up from germline, CDR1 is SGHVS and CDR2 is FQNEAQ. The CDR3 spans 15 residues. Here the CDR3 DNA reads TGTGCCAGCAGTATAGCGGGGGAGCGCACAGATACGCAGTATTTT. It yields the protein CASSIAGERTDTQYF.

The rearrangement uses TRBV29-1 and TRBJ2-5; 10 nucleotides align to TRBD2. From germline, CDR1 is SQVTM and CDR2 ANQGSEA. The CDR3 loop spans 14 amino acids. With 4 bases clipped from V and 4 bases from J, the junction kept 6 bases outside the gene matches. CDR3: CSVAPSGSPETQYF. The CDR3 region has the DNA TGCAGCGTTGCGCCTAGCGGGAGCCCAGAGACCCAGTACTTC.

The sample holds a few counts of this clonotype. Written as DNA, the CDR3 is TGCGCCAGCAGCCAAGAATCCCCCAGCACCGGGGAGCTGTTTTTT. This gives the protein CASSQESPSTGELFF. This rearrangement joins TRBV4-3 to TRBJ2-2; D is undetermined. From germline, CDR1 is LGHNA and CDR2 YSLEER. The V and J ends lost 0 bases and 4 bases respectively, with 9 bases between them. This CDR3 is built from 15 residues.

The gene calls are TRBV29-1 and TRBJ1-2; D may be TRBD1 (5 bases). In germline, CDR1 is SQVTM, CDR2 ANQGSEA. This CDR3 is built from 8 residues. V was pared by 3 bases and J by 13 bases, with 6 bases between. The CDR3 coding sequence is TGCAGCGTTGAGGGGGGCACCTTC. It specifies CSVEGGTF. The full variable domain, its missing parts supplied by reference TRBV29-1 and TRBJ1-2, is SAVISQKPSRDICQRGTSLTIQCQVDSQVTMMFWYRQQPGQSLTLIATANQGSEATYESGFVIDKFPISRPNLTFSTLTVSNMSPEDSSIYLCSVEGGTFGSGTRLTVV.

The V gene is TRBV4-2, the J gene TRBJ1-1; TRBD1 aligns across 7 bases. The CDR3 spans 14 residues. CDR1 is LGHNA, CDR2 YNFKEQ, per germline. V shed 0 bases, J shed 8 bases, and the junction held 6 bases outside the gene matches. The CDR3 coding sequence is TGTGCCAGCAGCCAAGATCGGGACAGTTCAGAAGCTTTCTTT. It is translated as CASSQDRDSSEAFF.

In its sample, this clonotype was seen a few times. The chain recombines TRBV25-1 with TRBJ2-5, with 8 bases lining up with TRBD1. V was clipped by 3 bases and J by 7 bases; unmatched bases: 13. The CDR3 extends over 16 amino acids. Germline CDR1 and CDR2: MGHDK and SYGVNS. For the CDR3, the DNA is TGTGCCAGCAGTGACTACCTAGGGACAGGAGCGGGGACCCAGTACTTC. Translating gives CASSDYLGTGAGTQYF.

As concerns this clonotype: The junction does not match germline at one end; this may be a read error. The V and J genes are TRBV28 and TRBJ2-1; 15 bases are shared with TRBD2. Looked up from germline, CDR1 is MDHEN and CDR2 is SYDVKM. The CDR3 is 13 residues long. CDR3 amino acids: CASSLSVGTSGRF. CDR3 DNA: TGTGCCAGCAGTTTATCGGTGGGGACTAGCGGGAGGTTC.

The V and J genes are TRBV28 and TRBJ2-2; 7 nucleotides agree with TRBD2. V gave up 10 bases and J gave up 3 bases; unmatched junction bases: 5. There are 13 residues in the CDR3. CDR1 is MDHEN and CDR2 is SYDVKM in the germline V gene. Here the CDR3 DNA reads TGTGCCACGACCCGGGGGGACACCGGGGAGCTGTTTTTT. It is translated as CATTRGDTGELFF.

The chain joins TRBV29-1 to TRBJ1-1; the D is unclear. The CDR3 extends over 13 amino acids. Germline V CDR1 and CDR2: SQVTM, ANQGSEA. The V gene lost 2 bases and the J gene lost 1 base, with 8 bases spanning the gap. CDR3: CSVEWVSNTEAFF. CDR3 DNA: TGCAGCGTTGAATGGGTATCGAACACTGAAGCTTTCTTT. Filled out from reference TRBV29-1 and TRBJ1-1, the complete variable domain reads SAVISQKPSRDICQRGTSLTIQCQVDSQVTMMFWYRQQPGQSLTLIATANQGSEATYESGFVIDKFPISRPNLTFSTLTVSNMSPEDSSIYLCSVEWVSNTEAFFGQGTRLTVV.

This chain joins TRBV7-8 and TRBJ1-5, with D tentatively TRBD1 (5 bases). V lost 5 bases, J lost 4 bases, and 15 bases lay in between. The length of the CDR3 is 15 residues. CDR1 is SGHVS and CDR2 is FQNEAQ in the germline V gene. CDR3: CASSPLTGPNQPQHF. The CDR3 nucleotides read TGTGCCAGCAGCCCTCTAACAGGCCCTAATCAGCCCCAGCATTTT. Based on the CDR3 plus reference TRBV7-8 and TRBJ1-5, the full variable domain is GAGVSQSPRYKVAKRGQDVALRCDPISGHVSLFWYQQALGQGPEFLTYFQNEAQLDKSGLPSDRFFAERPEGSVSTLKIQRTQQEDSAVYLCASSPLTGPNQPQHFGDGTRLSIL.

The V call is TRBV7-8, the J call TRBJ2-7, with 7 positions matching TRBD1. V was pared by 3 bases and J by 5 bases, with 13 bases of the junction left unmatched. The CDR3 totals 16 residues. In germline, CDR1 is SGHVS, CDR2 FQNEAQ. CDR3 region: CASSFYPGGLMDEQYF. The CDR3 nucleotides are TGTGCCAGCAGCTTTTACCCAGGGGGATTGATGGACGAGCAGTACTTC.

There are a few counts of this clonotype. V and J are TRBV20-1 and TRBJ1-1; D gene ambiguous. CDR3 length: 12 amino acids. V gave up 3 bases and J gave up 6 bases, with 11 bases separating them. Looked up from germline, CDR1 is DFQATT and CDR2 is SNEGSKA (reference sequence). The CDR3, as DNA: TGCAGTGCTAGTTGGGGATCGTCTGAAGCTTTCTTT. Translated: CSASWGSSEAFF.

V gene TRBV6-2 or TRBV6-3 combines with J gene TRBJ2-2; a weak D match, TRBD2 (6 bases). Germline CDR1 MNHEY, CDR2 SVGEGT. This CDR3 is 14 amino acids long. V shed 8 bases and J shed 5 bases, with 15 bases lying between them. CDR3 DNA: TGTGCCAGCCTCCGGGACTGGGGGACCGGGGAGCTGTTTTTT. This codes for CASLRDWGTGELFF.

This clonotype was observed a handful of times. J is TRBJ2-1 and V is TRBV4-1; D not certain. V dropped 3 bases and J dropped 9 bases, with 9 bases sitting between them. This CDR3 is 12 amino acids long. Looked up from germline, CDR1 is MGHRA and CDR2 is YSYEKL. This CDR3 is CASSQAVGEQFF. The CDR3 region has the DNA TGCGCCAGCAGCCAGGCCGTGGGTGAGCAGTTCTTC.

This chain links TRBV29-1 with TRBJ2-2; 8 bases are shared with TRBD1. Germline CDR1 SQVTM, CDR2 ANQGSEA. The CDR3 contains 13 residues. V shed 3 bases and J 3 bases; nucleotides not matched to a gene: 0. The CDR3 loop reads CSVEGQDTGELFF. In DNA, the CDR3 is TGCAGCGTTGAGGGACAGGACACCGGGGAGCTGTTTTTT.

This rearrangement joins TRBV29-1 to TRBJ1-1; D may be TRBD1 (6 bases). Germline loops: CDR1 SQVTM, CDR2 ANQGSEA. CDR3 length: 12 amino acids. V was pared by 7 bases and J by 2 bases, with 11 bases between. The CDR3 DNA reads TGCAGCGCCCACAGGGTCAACACTGAAGCTTTCTTT. It codes for CSAHRVNTEAFF.